This T cell receptor (beta chain) was captured by sequencing in a study of blood T cell repertoires in COVID-19. Overall study: Acute and convalescent COVID-19 samples came from the United States, Italy and Spain.

Authors' analysis steps: Amplification from reference gene primers served as the basis for estimated nucleated cell counts. Libraries were prepared by immunoSEQ multiplex PCR; TCRdb keeps only in-frame clonotypes and omits some of them. V and J calls and clone size are copied from that table; D and trimming were computed from the DNA. The sample has 130,000 to 150,000 clones; 80% to 90% are singletons. Germline-derived CDR1 and CDR2 are SGHAT and FQDESV (reference sequence). J gave up 7 bases and V 1 base, and 7 bases lay outside the gene matches. The CDR3 consists of 16 residues. Sequences were obtained from peripheral blood. V usage is TRBV11-1 and J usage is TRBJ1-6; 7 nucleotides match TRBD1. This sequence was found in a man aged 50-60 years who had recovered from COVID-19. CDR3 in DNA: TGTGCCAGCAGCTTAGAGACTGGGACAGCAAATTCACCCCTCCACTTT. Translated, it gives CASSLETGTANSPLHF.